This TCR beta chain was captured in a study of tumor-infiltrating lymphocytes in primary liver carcinoma. Study background: Patients diagnosed with primary liver carcinoma received treatment through surgical resection. Whole-study results and caveats: The use of bulk unsorted samples meant that CD4+ and CD8+ repertoires were not compared. Blood trailed tumors significantly in top-250-clone fraction (p = 0.039).

CDR1 is MNHEY, CDR2 SVGEGT, per germline. This CDR3 has 19 residues. The authors made TCR beta cDNA from around 500 ng total RNA with a constant-region primer. TCR beta libraries came from three nested multiplex PCR rounds using slightly modified ARM-PCR. Running roughly 10 cycles apiece, the first two PCR rounds relied on TRBV1-TRBV30 forward primers together with a C-beta reverse primer. TCRdb re-called the multiplex PCR reads with MiXCR, one entry per CDR3 protein. The top ten clones hold about 6% of a sample with approximately 340,000 distinct CDR3 sequences, roughly two thirds of them seen once. Comment on this clonotype: The target antigen is unknown. It is likely a read error, because the conserved phenylalanine at the end of the CDR3 is missing.

Germline DNA was also extracted, with blood RNA taken from unsorted whole blood. This sequence was found in a man aged 35-49 years with primary liver carcinoma and hepatitis B virus infection. This chain links TRBV6-2 or TRBV6-3 with TRBJ2-6; 12 nucleotides align to TRBD1. Material for sequencing was peripheral blood. The CDR3 region is CANSYLPGQGAPGANVLTS. The CDR3 region has the DNA TGTGCCAACAGTTACCTTCCGGGACAGGGGGCGCCTGGGGCCAACGTCCTGACTTCC.